These T cell receptor beta chains were read from a single sample in a study of T cell repertoires in cytomegalovirus infection. For these receptors, no antigen is known. One entry per CDR3 protein results from TCRdb running MiXCR on the reads. Here the sample spans about 920,000 distinct CDR3 sequences, roughly 31% being singletons. The sequencing here drew on cultured CD8+ T cells from PBMCs, taken from culture after CMV antigen stimulation. The receptors come from a human donor in good health (CMV status not recorded). Some clones in this sample may be carry-over from other donors' samples. CDR3s include the opening cysteine and the closing phenylalanine or tryptophan.

J gene | V gene | CDR3 protein
TRBJ2-1 | TRBV4-1 | CASSHGGVYEQFF
TRBJ2-5 | TRBV11-2 | CASSSPDEIQETQYF
TRBJ1-3 | TRBV6-5 | CASSYGWDLVNTIYF
TRBJ2-3 | TRBV7-9 | CASIGRLAGEVDTQYF
TRBJ2-3 | TRBV6-2/TRBV6-3 | CASSLWDRGTTDTQYF
TRBJ2-7 | TRBV7-6 | CASSSGQGKPYF
TRBJ2-3 | TRBV7-9 | CASSPDRGDTQYF
TRBJ2-7 | TRBV6-1 | CASSSQTSGVREQYF
TRBJ2-2 | TRBV19 | CASSLGLAGANTGELFF
TRBJ2-1 | TRBV7-6 | CASSLGEGGHEQFF
TRBJ2-1 | TRBV28 | CASSLWAGEQFF
TRBJ1-2 | TRBV10-3 | CAISEVSDGYTF
TRBJ2-3 | TRBV12-3/TRBV12-4 | CASSKTSGGPTDTQYF
TRBJ2-1 | TRBV28 | CASSRIYWRGDSNEQFF
TRBJ2-5 | TRBV7-9 | CASSSGRETQYF
TRBJ1-2 | TRBV25-1 | CASSEYNGVCYGYTF
TRBJ1-2 | TRBV29-1 | CSVEATDWNYGYTF
TRBJ1-1 | TRBV6-6 | CASMGGGVTEAFF
TRBJ2-3 | TRBV27 | CASSPRGVPAAYLDGTQYF
TRBJ2-2 | TRBV4-2 | CASSPRGTSGEMNTGELFF
TRBJ2-5 | TRBV28 | CASSSGTSGGRGETQYF
TRBJ1-3 | TRBV15 | CATSRDAGRSRRGGNTIYF